This record covers a single T cell receptor (beta chain). It lacks a known antigen. No base quality information exists; no much larger clone differs at one position. This sample stems from a study of blood T cell repertoires in COVID-19 (dated by TCRdb to the early 2020s). Regarding the complete study: The collaborator samples originated in the United States, Italy and Spain and spanned the acute and convalescent phases of COVID-19. The material from the prospective study consisted of cDNA or gDNA derived from T cells, B-cell-depleted T cells, or PBMCs. The samples were drawn from two sources: the first 160 participants of the ongoing ImmuneRACE study, and 1,200 or so subjects contributed by 6 global collaborators. The sample metadata nearly always contained a de-identified subject ID, COVID-19 status, age in years and sex. The dataset comprised deeply sampled blood TCRbeta repertoires from subjects exposed to, actively infected with, or recovered from COVID-19. A freely available public database, intended as a resource for researchers studying the immune response to SARS-CoV-2, is where the repertoires were released. HLA class I and class II types, where available, came from metadata supplied by the sample provider rather than from assay-based typing. Overall study outcomes, separate from this receptor: Clinical and demographic metadata were provided uncurated, with the amount varying by source and participant.

TCRbeta CDR3 regions were amplified from genomic DNA using the immunoSEQ Assay, a bias-controlled multiplex PCR. Regarding the original processing steps: The number of nucleated cells in each sample was estimated by amplification of reference gene primers within the assay. To quantify the absolute abundance of each unique TCRbeta CDR3 rearrangement, sequence reads were collapsed and filtered. For each sample, productive Simpson clonality was calculated as the square root of Simpson's diversity index over productive rearrangements. Sourced from immuneACCESS, this table was stored by TCRdb with only in-frame sequences that have V and J called. A share of the clones is absent; for the studies checked, an unresolved V gene accounts for under half, and the remainder has no known explanation. V and J calls and clone size come straight from that table; D and trimming were deduced from the DNA. Counted in this sample were tens of thousands of clones; approximately 85% of them appeared once. The ten largest clonotypes hold approximately 4.8% of the sample.

Reading the germline V gene (reference sequence) gives CDR1 SEHNR and CDR2 FQNEAQ. V loses 0 bases of germline sequence and J loses 4 bases, and the interval between the two ends is 22 bases. Measured from the cysteine to the phenylalanine, the CDR3 is 19 residues long. Only CDR3 DNA is held: 57 bases, read in frame from base 1. Collaborating institutions collected whole blood in K2EDTA tubes following their own protocols. For TCRbeta analysis, collaborator samples were shipped as frozen whole blood, as isolated PBMCs, or as DNA extracted from either sample type. This chain is built from TRBV7-9 and TRBJ1-5; tentative D gene TRBD1, with 5 bases matching. Sequencing was done on a sample of peripheral blood. The TCR sequence derives from a human donor in a cohort sampled during active COVID-19. The CDR3 sequence is CASSLAVGVPEARNQPQHF. DNA sequence: TGTGCCAGCAGCTTAGCGGTAGGGGTCCCTGAGGCAAGGAATCAGCCCCAGCATTTT.